What follows are 23 T cell receptor beta chains derived from one specimen sequenced in a study of cytomegalovirus exposure and HLA in healthy donors. The PCR employed 60 Vbeta primers together with 13 Jbeta primers. Only in-frame clones appear in the TCRdb table, and some are missing; sequencing was by immunoSEQ multiplex PCR. The top ten hold 2% to 2.5% of the sample, which has under 200,000 clones, 65% to 85% seen once. The material sequenced was PBMCs. The receptors originated from a man in his sixties in good health and CMV-seronegative.

The CDR3 region is CASSLAPVTNYGYTF. CDR3 in DNA: TGTGCCAGCAGCTTAGCGCCGGTTACTAACTATGGCTACACCTTC. The chain combines TRBV13 with TRBJ1-2; D gene ambiguous. V lost 1 base and J 0 bases, leaving 9 bases between the germline ends. The CDR3 contains 15 residues. CDR1 is PRHDT and CDR2 is FYEKMQ in the germline V gene (reference sequence).

The J gene is TRBJ1-2, the V gene TRBV19; TRBD1 matches at 8 bases. CDR3 length: 16 amino acids. The germline gives CDR1 LNHDA, CDR2 SQIVND (reference sequence). The V segment lost 7 bases and the J segment 8 bases; nucleotides outside the gene matches: 18. Written as DNA, the CDR3 is TGTGCCAGTACCCCCGTCGACAGGGGAGGTTATCGGGGCTACACCTTC. Translation: CASTPVDRGGYRGYTF.

The rearrangement uses TRBV5-6 and TRBJ1-1; 7 nucleotides match TRBD1. The length of the CDR3 is 18 residues. The J segment lost 3 bases and the V segment lost 3 bases, leaving 17 bases of the junction unmatched. Germline V CDR1 and CDR2: SGHDT, YYEEEE. The CDR3 spells CASSSEILRQGPHTEAFF. The DNA for the CDR3 is TGTGCCAGCAGCTCCGAAATTTTGAGACAGGGACCCCACACTGAAGCTTTCTTT.

V is TRBV28 and J is TRBJ2-7, with 9 bases identical to TRBD1. The CDR3 has 13 residues. From germline, CDR1 is MDHEN and CDR2 SYDVKM. After removal of 6 bases from V and 4 bases from J, the junction contained 4 bases not matched to a gene. CDR3 sequence: CASRTGGGYEQYF. The CDR3 DNA sequence: TGTGCCAGCAGGACAGGGGGAGGGTACGAGCAGTACTTC.

The chain joins TRBV4-2 to TRBJ1-4; TRBD1 matches 9 bases. Germline-derived CDR1 and CDR2 are LGHNA and YNFKEQ. CDR3 length equals 19 residues. The V segment lost 0 bases and the J segment 0 bases; nucleotides outside the gene matches: 8. The CDR3 loop reads CASSQDRGTGRTTNEKLFF. The CDR3 DNA reads as TGTGCCAGCAGCCAAGATAGGGGGACAGGGAGGACAACTAATGAAAAACTGTTTTTT.

The rearrangement links TRBV11-1 to TRBJ2-1; 8 bases are shared with TRBD1. With 2 bases clipped from V and 8 bases from J, the junction kept 8 bases outside the gene matches. Per the germline V gene, CDR1 is SGHAT and CDR2 is FQDESV (reference sequence). The CDR3 has 15 residues. CDR3: CASSLRQGAWDEQFF. The CDR3 DNA follows: TGTGCCAGCAGCTTACGGCAGGGGGCATGGGATGAGCAGTTCTTC.

The J gene is TRBJ2-1, the V gene TRBV2, with 7 bases fitting TRBD2. V dropped 5 bases and J dropped 9; count of bases not matched to a gene: 10. The CDR3 is 14 residues long. Germline V gene lookup returns CDR1 SNHLY and CDR2 FYNNEI. The CDR3 DNA follows: TGTGCCAGCAGTCTTGACTGGGGGGGTCGTGAGCAGTTCTTC. Protein product: CASSLDWGGREQFF.

This clone was recorded a few times. The rearrangement uses TRBV30 and TRBJ1-1, with 7 positions matching TRBD1. V was pared by 5 bases and J by 0 bases, with 21 bases of the junction left unmatched. CDR3 length equals 19 residues. CDR1 GTSNPN and CDR2 SVGIG come from the germline V gene (reference sequence). The CDR3 spells CAWGRRRQGVGIMNTEAFF. The DNA of the CDR3 is TGTGCCTGGGGGCGTAGGCGACAGGGTGTCGGGATCATGAACACTGAAGCTTTCTTT.

The gene calls are TRBV5-4 and TRBJ1-1, with 7 bases matching TRBD1. The length of the CDR3 is 14 residues. Germline V lookup: CDR1 SGHNT, CDR2 YYREEE (reference sequence). V was pared by 4 bases and J by 2 bases, with 5 bases of the junction left unmatched. The CDR3 loop is CASSRTGPNTEAFF. In DNA, the CDR3 is TGTGCCAGCAGCCGGACAGGCCCAAACACTGAAGCTTTCTTT.

The rearrangement uses TRBV28 and TRBJ2-1, with 8 bases aligning to TRBD2. The CDR3 extends over 16 amino acids. Germline assignment: CDR1 MDHEN and CDR2 SYDVKM. The V segment lost 5 bases and the J segment 1 base; nucleotides outside the gene matches: 7. CDR3 sequence reads: CASSLYSGDSYNEQFF. In DNA form, the CDR3 reads TGTGCCAGCAGTCTGTATAGCGGGGATTCCTACAATGAGCAGTTCTTC.

The V gene is TRBV6-5, the J gene TRBJ2-7, with D hard to call. The CDR3 contains 14 residues. V lost 6 bases, J lost 0 bases, and 12 bases lay in between. Germline CDR1 is MNHEY and CDR2 is SVGAGI. The DNA for the CDR3 is TGTGCCAGCAGGCCCCCGGGTCCCTCCTACGAGCAGTACTTC. This gives the protein CASRPPGPSYEQYF.

The chain carries TRBV5-1 and TRBJ1-2; D ambiguous. The CDR3 runs to 15 residues. Trimming took 5 bases from V and 0 from J, leaving 14 bases between them. The germline CDR1 and CDR2 sequences are SGHRS and YFSETQ. CDR3 bases: TGCGCCAGCAGATCAAGGGAGCGAGCTAACTATGGCTACACCTTC. Its translation is CASRSRERANYGYTF.

About this clone: A junction end diverges from the germline sequence, so it may reflect a read error. The chain recombines TRBV5-3 with TRBJ1-5; D call uncertain. TRBV5-3 is annotated as an ORF whose role is uncertain. This CDR3 has 13 amino acids. The CDR3 reads CARSSPSNQPQNF. CDR3 bases: TGTGCCAGAAGCTCTCCTAGCAATCAGCCCCAGAATTTT.

The chain is built from TRBV27 and TRBJ1-1, with TRBD1 matching 10 bases. Trimming at V came to 1 base and at J to 6 bases, leaving 5 bases not matched to a gene. Germline V gives CDR1 MNHEY, CDR2 SMNVEV (reference sequence). The CDR3 runs to 15 residues. The DNA for the CDR3 is TGTGCCAGCAGTTTATTGGGGACAGGGGATCCTGAAGCTTTCTTT. Protein: CASSLLGTGDPEAFF.

V is TRBV7-9 and J is TRBJ1-2; the match to TRBD1 covers 7 bases. With V trimmed by 4 bases and J by 10 bases, 9 bases remained unmatched. Germline loops: CDR1 SEHNR, CDR2 FQNEAQ (reference sequence). This CDR3 spans 13 amino acids. CDR3 DNA sequence: TGTGCCAGCAGCTCGCAACGACAGGGTGACTACACCTTC. Encoded protein: CASSSQRQGDYTF.

V usage is TRBV5-1 and J usage is TRBJ2-3, with 9 bases fitting TRBD2. The CDR3 length is 16 residues. V lost 0 bases to trimming and J lost 1 base; unmatched junction nucleotides: 3. Germline CDR1 SGHRS, CDR2 YFSETQ. The CDR3 loop is CASSLASGARTDTQYF. The CDR3 DNA reads as TGCGCCAGCAGCTTGGCTAGCGGGGCACGCACAGATACGCAGTATTTT.

This chain links TRBV10-3 with TRBJ2-7; tentative D call: TRBD1 (6 bases). Germline V gene data show CDR1 as ENHRY and CDR2 as SYGVKD. The CDR3 loop spans 14 amino acids. V was trimmed by 4 bases and J by 5 bases, leaving 15 bases between them. In nucleotides, the CDR3 is TGTGCCATCAGTGGCGAGGGGGTTCACGACGAGCAGTACTTC. Protein product: CAISGEGVHDEQYF.

The J gene is TRBJ2-5, the V gene TRBV5-1; tentative D call: TRBD2 (6 bases). The CDR3 has 14 amino acids. Germline V CDR1 and CDR2: SGHRS, YFSETQ. V lost 4 bases and J lost 2, with 12 bases in between. Written as DNA, the CDR3 is TGCGCCAGCAGCCCGGCTGGAGGGCAAGAGACCCAGTACTTC. The encoded protein is CASSPAGGQETQYF.

The gene calls are TRBV4-2 and TRBJ1-2; D may be TRBD1 (6 bases). The CDR3 has 14 amino acids. The germline V gene has CDR1 LGHNA and CDR2 YNFKEQ. The V end lost 3 bases, the J end lost 8 bases, and 16 bases lay between the germline ends. In nucleotides, the CDR3 is TGTGCCAGCAGCCACACCGGACAGCAAATAGGCTACACCTTC. Its protein is CASSHTGQQIGYTF.

The chain has TRBV13 and TRBJ1-1; 7 nucleotides agree with TRBD1. After removal of 5 bases from V and 6 bases from J, the junction contained 12 bases not matched to a gene. Germline V gene sequence: CDR1 PRHDT, CDR2 FYEKMQ (reference sequence). The CDR3 has 15 amino acids. Here the CDR3 DNA reads TGTGCCAGCAGCGCCTACAGGGGATATAGAGCTGAAGCTTTCTTT. Its protein is CASSAYRGYRAEAFF.

The chain is built from TRBV10-1 and TRBJ2-7, with 7 bases identical to TRBD2. Germline V lookup: CDR1 WNHNN, CDR2 SYGVQD (reference sequence). Germline trimming cut 7 bases from V and 4 bases from J; bases unmatched to any gene: 4. CDR3 size: 12 residues. The CDR3 here is CASNGTTYEQYF. CDR3 in DNA: TGCGCCAGCAACGGGACTACATACGAGCAGTACTTC.

This chain connects TRBV5-8 to TRBJ1-2; a possible D gene is TRBD1 (6 bases). The CDR3 extends over 14 amino acids. Trimming shortened V by 2 bases and J by 5 bases, and 13 bases separated the two germline ends. From germline, CDR1 is SGHTS and CDR2 YDEGEE. CDR3 in amino acids: CASSFGGMGYGYTF. The CDR3 DNA sequence: TGTGCCAGCAGCTTTGGGGGCATGGGGTATGGCTACACCTTC.

V usage is TRBV29-1 and J usage is TRBJ2-1, with TRBD1 matching 9 bases. Germline lookup yields CDR1 SQVTM and CDR2 ANQGSEA. The CDR3 spans 16 residues. The V and J ends lost 6 bases and 0 bases, in that order; junction bases with no gene match: 9. CDR3 DNA sequence: TGCAGCGTGGGGGGGACAGGGACTCTCTCCTACAATGAGCAGTTCTTC. Protein sequence: CSVGGTGTLSYNEQFF.